The present TCR beta chain was sequenced within a study of patients and donors after allogeneic stem cell transplantation. TCRdb processed the RT-PCR reads anew with MiXCR; each CDR3 protein has one entry. The table records around 160,000 distinct CDR3 sequences, 25% to 35% of them present only once. This clonotype was seen a few times. This sequence was found in a human donor who was either an allogeneic HSCT recipient or a stem cell or donor lymphocyte infusion donor (not recorded which). It is not recorded whose cells these are; they may come from a transplant donor. The material sequenced was blood, either unsorted or a sorted T cell fraction (not recorded which).

This CDR3 reads CASSEYSRTANTGELFF. The CDR3 DNA reads TGTGCCAGCAGTGAATATTCCCGGACCGCTAACACCGGGGAGCTGTTTTTT. This rearrangement joins TRBV25-1 to TRBJ2-2; D gene unclear. Trimming left V 0 bases short and J 2 bases short, with 13 bases between. Germline CDR1 is MGHDK and CDR2 is SYGVNS. The CDR3 spans 17 residues. Full variable domain (outside the CDR3, taken from reference TRBV25-1 and TRBJ2-2): EADIYQTPRYLVIGTGKKITLECSQTMGHDKMYWYQQDPGMELHLIHYSYGVNSTEKGDLSSESTVSRIRTEHFPLTLESARPSHTSQYLCASSEYSRTANTGELFFGEGSRLTVL.